This T cell receptor beta chain was captured by sequencing in a study of shared clonotypes between healthy human individuals. Study context: Three CD4 naive, three CD4 memory, two CD8 naive and one CD8 memory plate were used per donor.

Naive-designated CD8 cells lacked CD45RO, were positively enriched for CCR7, and omitted terminally differentiated effector memory CD45RA+ cells. CDR1 is PRHDT and CDR2 is FYEKMQ in the germline V gene (reference sequence). The CDR3 is made up of 15 amino acids. The junction had 11 bases not matched to a gene; V was cut back by 5 bases and J by 5 bases. Each cell subset's genomic DNA was divided evenly among several immunoSEQ plates. Assay: immunoSEQ multiplex PCR; the TCRdb copy retains only in-frame clones and omits some. The table records hundreds of thousands of clones, roughly 95% of them present only once.

The rearrangement joins TRBV13 to TRBJ1-1; 7 positions match TRBD1. The sample was naive CD8+ T cells sorted from blood. This TCR derives from a woman aged 30 to 39 in good health. As DNA, the CDR3 is TGTGCCAGCAGCCCGACAGGGAGGGTTTGGACTGAAGCTTTCTTT. As protein: CASSPTGRVWTEAFF.